This entry features one T cell receptor (beta chain) sequence. This entry is derived from a study of blood T cell repertoires in COVID-19. The wider study: Whether acute or convalescent, the COVID-19 samples came from the United States, Italy and Spain. Sample material is recorded as cDNA or gDNA derived from T cells, B-cell-depleted T cells, or PBMCs.

V was shortened by 2 bases and J by 2 bases, with 12 bases between the two germline ends. Germline V CDR1 and CDR2: SGHRS, YFSETQ. There are 15 residues in the CDR3. Authors' analysis steps: Reference gene primer amplification yielded estimated nucleated cell counts. Libraries were prepared by immunoSEQ multiplex PCR; TCRdb keeps only in-frame clonotypes and omits some of them. V and J calls and clone size are copied from that table; D and trimming were computed from the DNA. The repertoire includes about 310,000 clones, around 86% of them detected once, and roughly 1.3% sits in the top ten. The sequenced material came from peripheral blood. The sequence was obtained from a man aged 70-80 years with acute or convalescent COVID-19. This sequence joins TRBV5-1 and TRBJ2-3; possible D gene TRBD2, 5 bases. This CDR3 is CASSLAVVNTDTQYF. In DNA, the CDR3 is TGCGCCAGCAGCTTAGCGGTAGTTAACACAGATACGCAGTATTTT.